Below, 18 T cell receptor beta chains from the same sample are listed, as sequenced in a study of OX40 agonist ivuxolimab in advanced cancers. This table comes from immunoSEQ multiplex PCR, and its TCRdb copy is limited to in-frame clones, with some not included. The table lists some 95,000 clones, about 85% of them singletons. Sequenced material: CD4+ or CD8+ T cells sorted from blood, taken in a trial of the OX40 agonist ivuxolimab. These receptors originate from an adult with an advanced solid tumor such as melanoma, head and neck, liver or kidney cancer.

The rearrangement uses TRBV30 and TRBJ1-5; D is unclear. CDR1 and CDR2 from the germline V gene are GTSNPN and SVGIG (reference sequence). The CDR3 extends over 14 amino acids. V shed 3 bases and J shed 9 bases, with 18 bases lying between them. CDR3 amino acids: CAWSTDGPKRPQHF. The CDR3 DNA reads as TGTGCCTGGAGCACTGACGGGCCGAAGAGGCCCCAGCATTTT.

The rearrangement links TRBV4-2 to TRBJ1-4, with unresolved D. CDR3 length: 16 amino acids. V was cut by 0 bases and J by 7 bases, with 15 bases left in between. Germline assignment: CDR1 LGHNA and CDR2 YNFKEQ. The CDR3 coding sequence is TGTGCCAGCAGCCAAGATTCCCAACTGGGAGGTGAAAAACTGTTTTTT. Translated, it gives CASSQDSQLGGEKLFF.

The V and J genes are TRBV28 and TRBJ2-7; possible D gene TRBD2, 6 bases. CDR3 length: 16 residues. Trimming shortened V by 6 bases and J by 1 base, and 19 bases separated the two germline ends. CDR1 MDHEN and CDR2 SYDVKM come from the germline V gene. CDR3 sequence: CASSLEVAELSYEQYF. CDR3 in DNA: TGTGCCAGCAGCCTTGAGGTAGCGGAACTTTCCTACGAGCAGTACTTC.

For the CDR3, the DNA is TGTGCCAGCAGTAACCAGGTTTTCACTAGCACAGATACGCAGTATTTT. This sequence encodes CASSNQVFTSTDTQYF. The chain has TRBV28 and TRBJ2-3; D unresolved. V was trimmed by 5 bases and J by 0 bases, leaving 15 bases between them. CDR3 length equals 16 residues. Germline values: CDR1 MDHEN, CDR2 SYDVKM.

Details on this clone: Other DNA sequences in this sample translate to the same CDR3. The chain joins TRBV18 to TRBJ2-7; D is possibly TRBD2 (6 bases). Germline loops: CDR1 KGHSH, CDR2 LQKENI. V lost 4 bases to trimming and J lost 1 base, with 8 bases between them. This CDR3 contains 13 residues. The CDR3: CASSLEGSYEQYF. In nucleotides, the CDR3 is TGTGCCAGCTCACTGGAGGGTTCCTACGAGCAGTACTTC. Combining the CDR3 with reference TRBV18 and TRBJ2-7 gives the whole variable domain NAGVMQNPRHLVRRRGQEARLRCSPMKGHSHVYWYRQLPEEGLKFMVYLQKENIIDESGMPKERFSAEFPKEGPSILRIQQVVRGDSAAYFCASSLEGSYEQYFGPGTRLTVT.

The V call is TRBV4-3, the J call TRBJ1-6; D possibly corresponds to TRBD1 (5 bases). The CDR3 consists of 15 residues. The V and J ends lost 3 bases and 12 bases respectively, with 18 bases between them. The germline CDR1 and CDR2 sequences are LGHNA and YSLEER. The CDR3 protein is CASSQGGGGVRPLHF. In DNA, the CDR3 is TGCGCCAGCAGCCAGGGTGGGGGGGGAGTTAGACCCCTCCACTTT.

The chain combines TRBV4-1 with TRBJ2-1, with D perhaps TRBD1 or TRBD2 (7 bases each). The germline gives CDR1 MGHRA, CDR2 YSYEKL. Between the trimmed V and J ends, which lost 4 bases and 9 bases, there was a span of 16 bases. This CDR3 is 14 amino acids long. The CDR3 nucleotides are TGCGCCAGCAGCCGACTAACAGGGGAGGGTGAGCAGTTCTTC. It translates to CASSRLTGEGEQFF.

This chain links TRBV4-3 with TRBJ2-7; D is possibly TRBD2 (5 bases). V lost 2 bases and J lost 0, with 11 bases in between. Germline V gene data show CDR1 as LGHNA and CDR2 as YSLEER. This CDR3 is 15 amino acids long. Written as DNA, the CDR3 is TGCGCCAGCAGCCAAAAGCGGAGAAACTCCTACGAGCAGTACTTC. Protein product: CASSQKRRNSYEQYF.

DNA for the CDR3: TGTGCCAGCAGCTCGGGACAGAGTTATAATGAAAAACTGTTTTTT. It specifies CASSSGQSYNEKLFF. This chain links TRBV7-2 with TRBJ1-4; 7 bases agree with TRBD1. Germline V gene lookup returns CDR1 SGHTA and CDR2 FQGNSA. The CDR3 runs 15 residues. V trimming: 4 bases; J trimming: 4 bases; junction bases outside the gene matches: 6.

V is TRBV27 and J is TRBJ1-5; 9 positions match TRBD1. The CDR3 contains 14 residues. Germline-derived CDR1 and CDR2 are MNHEY and SMNVEV (reference sequence). After removal of 7 bases from V and 7 bases from J, the junction contained 8 bases not matched to a gene. DNA for the CDR3: TGTGCCAGCAAGAGTTATACAGGGGGCCAGCCCCAGCATTTT. Protein: CASKSYTGGQPQHF.

The chain joins TRBV10-3 to TRBJ2-1, with TRBD2 matching over 11 bases. The CDR3 has 16 residues. The V gene end was trimmed by 6 bases and the J gene end by 4 bases; junction bases not matched to a gene: 8. Per the germline V gene, CDR1 is ENHRY and CDR2 is SYGVKD. The CDR3 loop is CAISDFGTSGYNEQFF. DNA for the CDR3: TGTGCCATCAGCGACTTCGGGACTAGCGGTTACAATGAGCAGTTCTTC.

This rearrangement joins TRBV2 to TRBJ2-7, with a weak D call TRBD2 (6 bases). The V end was cut by 10 bases, the J end by 7 bases, with 17 bases between. The CDR3 is 12 amino acids. Germline-derived CDR1 and CDR2 are SNHLY and FYNNEI. The CDR3 loop reads CAMLRREREQYF. CDR3 in DNA: TGTGCCATGTTGCGGAGGGAGAGGGAGCAGTACTTC.

The V and J genes are TRBV7-8 and TRBJ1-2, with 7 positions matching TRBD1. The CDR3 has 15 residues. The ends lost 4 bases at V and 4 bases at J; junction bases unmatched: 9. CDR1 is SGHVS and CDR2 is FQNEAQ in the germline V gene. CDR3 bases: TGTGCCAGCAGCTCTACGACAGGGAGTCCCTATGGCTACACCTTC. It is translated as CASSSTTGSPYGYTF.

This chain uses TRBV28 with TRBJ2-1; D uncertain. V was pared by 3 bases and J by 4 bases, with 13 bases between. From germline, CDR1 is MDHEN and CDR2 SYDVKM. This CDR3 has 15 residues. The CDR3 protein is CASSFGIAQYNEQFF. The CDR3 DNA is TGTGCCAGCAGTTTTGGGATTGCGCAATACAATGAGCAGTTCTTC.

The V and J genes are TRBV7-2 and TRBJ2-7; TRBD2 might be the D (5 bases). The ends were cut back, 8 bases at V and 3 bases at J, with 17 bases in the middle. The germline V gene encodes CDR1 SGHTA and CDR2 FQGNSA. The CDR3 covers 14 residues. CDR3 sequence reads: CASLSSVGGYEQYF. The CDR3 coding sequence is TGTGCCAGCCTATCCTCGGTCGGAGGCTACGAGCAGTACTTC.

The J gene is TRBJ2-3, the V gene TRBV9; 9 bases match TRBD1. The V gene end was trimmed by 0 bases and the J gene end by 3 bases; junction bases not matched to a gene: 14. The CDR3 is made up of 19 amino acids. Germline values: CDR1 SGDLS, CDR2 YYNGEE. CDR3 DNA: TGTGCCAGCAGCGTAGGTTCGTACAGGGGGCGCGTGGGAACAGATACGCAGTATTTT. This encodes CASSVGSYRGRVGTDTQYF.

V usage is TRBV6-4 and J usage is TRBJ1-2; tentatively, D is TRBD1 (5 bases). The CDR3 is 15 amino acids. In germline, CDR1 is MRHNA, CDR2 SNTAGT. Deletions cut 6 bases from V and 2 bases from J, with 16 bases between. DNA of the CDR3: TGTGCCAGCAGCCTCCAGGCCGGGGACAACTATGGCTACACCTTC. Its protein is CASSLQAGDNYGYTF.

The chain recombines TRBV7-2 with TRBJ2-5; the match to TRBD2 covers 9 bases. J gave up 7 bases and V 1 base, and 7 bases lay outside the gene matches. Germline V lookup: CDR1 SGHTA, CDR2 FQGNSA. The CDR3 sequence is 15 residues long. The CDR3, as DNA: TGTGCCAGCAGCTTAGGGACTAGCGTCTATGGGACCCAGTACTTC. It specifies CASSLGTSVYGTQYF.